This T cell receptor (beta chain) was observed in a study of blood T cell repertoires in COVID-19. This clone showed up just once. The CDR3 contains 16 residues. V lost 0 bases and J lost 0, with 9 bases in between. Per germline, CDR1 SGHVS and CDR2 FQNEAQ. Repertoires were generated with immunoSEQ multiplex PCR, while TCRdb's copy carries only in-frame clones and drops some. The sample includes fewer than 500,000 clones, about nine tenths seen only once; the top ten take 0.7%. This chain links TRBV7-8 with TRBJ1-5; no firm D call. Material: PBMCs or T cells enriched from blood (not recorded which). The receptor was isolated from a woman aged 18-30 years who had recovered from COVID-19. The CDR3 region is CASSLAVADSNQPQHF. The CDR3 DNA reads TGTGCCAGCAGCTTAGCCGTGGCAGATAGCAATCAGCCCCAGCATTTT.